This T cell receptor beta chain stems from a study of OX40 agonist ivuxolimab in advanced cancers. Study background: Males comprised around four fifths of the group, whose mean age was about 62 years (range 23 to 79). Earlier anti-PD-1, anti-PD-L1 or anti-CTLA-4 therapy was permitted; 30% to 50% had received some. Study-level results: Expanded clones tended on average to be more numerous among CD8+ T cells than CD4+.

The study sampled blood at baseline, cycle 4 day 1, and cycle 7 day 1. Method: immunoSEQ multiplex PCR; TCRdb's copy keeps in-frame clones and lacks some. The sample lists 55,000 to 70,000 clones, less than 85% occurring once. With respect to this clone: Its target is not known.

CDR1 and CDR2 (germline): SGHAT, FQDESV (reference sequence). Trimming shortened V by 2 bases and J by 2 bases, and 12 bases separated the two germline ends. This CDR3 is 16 amino acids long. This specimen was CD4+ or CD8+ T cells sorted from blood, taken in a trial of the OX40 agonist ivuxolimab. This receptor was obtained from an adult with an advanced solid tumor such as melanoma, head and neck, liver or kidney cancer. V usage is TRBV11-1 and J usage is TRBJ2-2; the D gene could be TRBD1 or TRBD2 (5 bases each). The chain's CDR3 is CASSLRGQLNTGELFF. The CDR3, as DNA: TGTGCCAGCAGCTTACGGGGCCAACTTAACACCGGGGAGCTGTTTTTT.